This T cell receptor beta chain emerged from a study of radiotherapy plus CTLA-4 blockade in lung cancer. Trimming shortened V by 6 bases and J by 4 bases, and 15 bases separated the two germline ends. Germline CDR1 is MNHEY and CDR2 is SVGAGI. This CDR3 has 14 amino acids. Libraries were prepared by immunoSEQ multiplex PCR; TCRdb keeps only in-frame clonotypes and omits some of them. The sample holds 85,000 to 95,000 clones, roughly 85% seen once. The starting material was peripheral blood, obtained from a patient treated with radiotherapy plus ipilimumab. This clonotype originated in a human donor with non-small cell lung cancer that progressed on radiotherapy plus ipilimumab. The genes are TRBV6-5 and TRBJ1-2; maybe TRBD1 (6 bases). The CDR3 DNA sequence: TGTGCCAGCAGAACAGGGACGGAGACCTATGGCTACACCTTC. Translating it yields CASRTGTETYGYTF.